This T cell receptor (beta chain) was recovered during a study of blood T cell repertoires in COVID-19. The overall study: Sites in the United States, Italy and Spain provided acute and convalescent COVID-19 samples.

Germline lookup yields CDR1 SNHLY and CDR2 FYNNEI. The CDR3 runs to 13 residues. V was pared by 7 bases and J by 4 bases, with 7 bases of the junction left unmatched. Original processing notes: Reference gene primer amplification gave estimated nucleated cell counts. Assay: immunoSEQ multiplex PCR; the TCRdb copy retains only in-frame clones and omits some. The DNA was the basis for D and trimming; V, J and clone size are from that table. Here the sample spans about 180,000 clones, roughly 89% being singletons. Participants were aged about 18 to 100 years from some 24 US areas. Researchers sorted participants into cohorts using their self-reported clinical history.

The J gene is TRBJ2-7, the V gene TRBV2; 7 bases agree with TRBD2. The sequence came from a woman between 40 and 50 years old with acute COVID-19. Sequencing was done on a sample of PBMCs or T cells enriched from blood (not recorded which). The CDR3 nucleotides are TGTGCCAGCACGCCTAGCGGACTATACGAGCAGTACTTC. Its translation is CASTPSGLYEQYF.